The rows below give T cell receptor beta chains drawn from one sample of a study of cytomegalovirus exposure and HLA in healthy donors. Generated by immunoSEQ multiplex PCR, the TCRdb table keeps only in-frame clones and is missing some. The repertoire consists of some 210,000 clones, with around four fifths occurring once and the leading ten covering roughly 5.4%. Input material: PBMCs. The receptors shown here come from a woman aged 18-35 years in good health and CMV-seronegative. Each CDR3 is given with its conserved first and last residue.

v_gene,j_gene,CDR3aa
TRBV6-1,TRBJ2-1,CASSEDVDLNEQFF
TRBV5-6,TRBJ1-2,CASSARRPSNYGYTF
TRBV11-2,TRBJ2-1,CASSLSGLAGVGEQFF
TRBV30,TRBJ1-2,CAWNQMTAFPYGYTF
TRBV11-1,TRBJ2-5,CASSFVGGSGETQYF
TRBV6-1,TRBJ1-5,CASSERRVGQPQHF
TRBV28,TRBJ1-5,CASSFAGGWGPQHF
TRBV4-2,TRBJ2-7,CASSQDAPGSSYEQYF
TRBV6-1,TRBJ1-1,CASSEGPNTEAFF
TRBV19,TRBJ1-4,CASSRVATNEKLFF
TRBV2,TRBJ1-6,CASSEAVSALIGSPLHF
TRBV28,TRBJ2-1,CASSLPGLAGYNEQFF
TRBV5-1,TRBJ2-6,CASTRQGDSGANVLTF
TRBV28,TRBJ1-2,CASSASPGQGNYGYTF
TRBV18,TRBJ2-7,CASSLGQGGSYEQYF
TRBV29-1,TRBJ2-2,CSVGGSDNTGELFF
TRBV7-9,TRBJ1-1,CASSRPDTLNTEAFF
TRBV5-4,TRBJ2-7,CASSPSSGADYEQYF
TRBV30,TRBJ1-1,CAWARTRNTEAFF
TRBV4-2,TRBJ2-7,CASSQEPETYEQYF
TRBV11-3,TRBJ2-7,CASSLSGNSYEQYF
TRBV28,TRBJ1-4,CASRESSGTAGEKLFF
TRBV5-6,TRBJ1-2,CASSPGTGLYGYTF
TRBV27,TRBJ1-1,CASRKTGGETEAFF
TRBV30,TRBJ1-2,CAWSVLEHYGYTF
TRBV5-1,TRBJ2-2,CASSSSGTYTGELFF
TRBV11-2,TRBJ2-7,CASSLTPSGASYEQYF
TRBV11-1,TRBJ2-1,CASSFVRGVYNEQFF
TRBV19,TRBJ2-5,CASSIGATAGETQYF